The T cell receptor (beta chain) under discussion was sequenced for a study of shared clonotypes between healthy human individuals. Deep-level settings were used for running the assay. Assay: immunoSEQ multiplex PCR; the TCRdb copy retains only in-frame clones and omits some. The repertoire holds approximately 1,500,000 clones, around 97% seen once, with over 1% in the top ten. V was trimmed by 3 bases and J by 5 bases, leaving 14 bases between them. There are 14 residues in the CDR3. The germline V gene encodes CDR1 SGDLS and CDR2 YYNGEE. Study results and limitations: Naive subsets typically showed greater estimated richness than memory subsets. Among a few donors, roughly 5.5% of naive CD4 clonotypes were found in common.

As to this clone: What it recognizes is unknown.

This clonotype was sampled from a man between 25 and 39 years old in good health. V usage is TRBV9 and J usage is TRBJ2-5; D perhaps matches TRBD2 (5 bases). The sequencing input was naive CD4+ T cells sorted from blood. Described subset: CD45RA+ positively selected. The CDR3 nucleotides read TGTGCCAGCAGCGCGTTCACTAGTTCCGAGACCCAGTACTTC. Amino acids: CASSAFTSSETQYF.